These 18 T cell receptor beta chains came from one sample sequenced in a study of graft-versus-host responses after intestinal transplantation. These receptors are not linked to any known antigen. The table came from immunoSEQ multiplex PCR; TCRdb's copy has only in-frame clones and leaves some out. This table has just under 85,000 clones, around 90% appearing once. Sequenced material: unstimulated CD8+ T cells sorted from spleen or lymph node cells, taken before transplant. These receptors were taken from a human donor who was the organ donor for an intestinal transplant.

The chain combines TRBV19 with TRBJ1-2; D may be TRBD1 (5 bases). Germline V gene data show CDR1 as LNHDA and CDR2 as SQIVND (reference sequence). The CDR3 contains 15 residues. Trimming left V 4 bases short and J 8 bases short, with 20 bases between. The DNA for the CDR3 is TGTGCCAGTAGTACCTGGGGCGGAACCTATGGAGGCTACACCTTC. Protein product: CASSTWGGTYGGYTF.

This chain uses TRBV20-1 with TRBJ2-7; D perhaps matches TRBD1 (6 bases). V was cut by 7 bases and J by 5 bases, with 12 bases left in between. The CDR3 covers 11 residues. The germline V gene encodes CDR1 DFQATT and CDR2 SNEGSKA (reference sequence). Here the CDR3 reads CSVEGVHEQYF. In DNA, the CDR3 is TGCAGTGTCGAGGGGGTCCACGAGCAGTACTTC.

About this clone: Within the sample, other DNA sequences also encode this same CDR3. This chain uses TRBV19 with TRBJ1-5, with D possibly matching TRBD1 (5 bases). CDR3 length: 15 amino acids. The V gene's germline CDR1 is LNHDA and CDR2 SQIVND (reference sequence). The V gene lost 6 bases and the J gene lost 3 bases, with 15 bases spanning the gap. For the CDR3, the DNA is TGTGCCAGTAGCTTAACCGGGACCTTCAATCAGCCCCAGCATTTT. This translates into CASSLTGTFNQPQHF.

Here the CDR3 DNA reads TGTGCCAGTAGTATAGGACTAACCCCAGTCGATGAGCAGTTCTTC. The encoded protein is CASSIGLTPVDEQFF. The chain recombines TRBV19 with TRBJ2-1; TRBD2 is a possible D gene (5 bases). The germline V and J ends were trimmed by 1 base and 8 bases, with 15 bases remaining between them. In germline, CDR1 is LNHDA, CDR2 SQIVND (reference sequence). This CDR3 spans 15 amino acids. Looking up the rest from reference TRBV19 and TRBJ2-1 gives the full variable domain: DGGITQSPKYLFRKEGQNVTLSCEQNLNHDAMYWYRQDPGQGLRLIYYSQIVNDFQKGDIAEGYSVSREKKESFPLTVTSAQKNPTAFYLCASSIGLTPVDEQFFGPGTRLTVL.

V gene TRBV7-9 combines with J gene TRBJ1-1; the match to TRBD1 covers 11 bases. Germline loops: CDR1 SEHNR, CDR2 FQNEAQ (reference sequence). This CDR3 is built from 17 residues. V lost 5 bases and J lost 5; bases outside the gene matches: 13. The CDR3 sequence is CASSPWTGGVSKTEAFF. Here the CDR3 DNA reads TGTGCCAGCAGCCCTTGGACAGGGGGCGTATCGAAGACTGAAGCTTTCTTT.

V and J are TRBV15 and TRBJ2-3; unclear D gene. The CDR3 has 16 amino acids. Germline CDR1 LNHNV, CDR2 YYDKDF (reference sequence). Trimming took 0 bases from V and 2 from J, leaving 12 bases between them. CDR3: CATSRDMGGSTDTQYF. The DNA of the CDR3 is TGTGCCACCAGCAGAGATATGGGCGGCTCCACAGATACGCAGTATTTT.

The chain links TRBV7-3 to TRBJ2-7, with 10 bases aligning to TRBD1. Germline CDR1 reads SGHTA; CDR2 reads FQGTGA. The CDR3 extends over 15 amino acids. V shed 3 bases and J 5 bases; nucleotides not matched to a gene: 7. In nucleotides, the CDR3 is TGTGCCAGCAGCTTGGGACAGGGGACCGTGCACGAGCAGTACTTC. Translated: CASSLGQGTVHEQYF.

This chain uses TRBV27 with TRBJ1-1; 9 nucleotides line up with TRBD1. V dropped 4 bases and J dropped 1; count of bases not matched to a gene: 7. Germline V gene lookup returns CDR1 MNHEY and CDR2 SMNVEV (reference sequence). The CDR3 is made up of 16 amino acids. In DNA, the CDR3 is TGTGCCAGCAGTTCACCGGGACAGGGTTGGAACACTGAAGCTTTCTTT. Encoded protein: CASSSPGQGWNTEAFF.

This clone was observed a few times. This sequence joins TRBV27 and TRBJ1-2; tentative D call: TRBD1 (5 bases). V dropped 6 bases and J dropped 5 bases, with 16 bases sitting between them. The CDR3 has 14 amino acids. Germline CDR1 is MNHEY and CDR2 is SMNVEV (reference sequence). CDR3 DNA: TGTGCCAGCAGGCGGGGCGGGGGTGGGTATGGCTACACCTTC. It encodes CASRRGGGGYGYTF.

This chain links TRBV6-1 with TRBJ2-1; 8 bases are a match to TRBD2. Germline V lookup: CDR1 MNHNS, CDR2 SASEGT. The V gene end was trimmed by 0 bases and the J gene end by 6 bases; junction bases not matched to a gene: 7. This CDR3 comprises 16 residues. CDR3 coding DNA: TGTGCCAGCAGTGAAGCTAGCGGGATCCCCCGCAATGAGCAGTTCTTC. This codes for CASSEASGIPRNEQFF.

This sequence joins TRBV7-3 and TRBJ2-5; the match to TRBD1 covers 7 bases. CDR3 size: 16 residues. Germline trimming cut 5 bases from V and 3 bases from J; bases unmatched to any gene: 12. Germline V gene lookup returns CDR1 SGHTA and CDR2 FQGTGA. In DNA form, the CDR3 reads TGTGCCAGCAGCGTCACAGGGGCGCCTTGGGAAGAGACCCAGTACTTC. Translated, it gives CASSVTGAPWEETQYF.

This rearrangement joins TRBV7-9 to TRBJ2-1, with TRBD1 identical over 12 bases. Germline V gene data show CDR1 as SEHNR and CDR2 as FQNEAQ (reference sequence). This CDR3 is 18 amino acids long. Trimming removed 8 bases from V and 7 bases from J; junction bases left unmatched: 18. CDR3 coding DNA: TGTGCCAGCCTACGAACCACCATCGGGACAGGGGGCGTAAATGAGCAGTTCTTC. This codes for CASLRTTIGTGGVNEQFF.

The rearrangement joins TRBV5-4 to TRBJ2-7, with D unresolved. The length of the CDR3 is 15 residues. V dropped 5 bases and J dropped 0 bases, with 15 bases sitting between them. CDR1 SGHNT and CDR2 YYREEE come from the germline V gene (reference sequence). CDR3 loop: CASRESGVDSYEQYF. Written as DNA, the CDR3 is TGTGCCAGCAGAGAAAGTGGGGTTGACTCCTACGAGCAGTACTTC.

The chain combines TRBV9 with TRBJ1-1; 10 bases line up with TRBD1. The CDR3 totals 14 residues. CDR1 is SGDLS, CDR2 YYNGEE, per germline. With 4 bases clipped from V and 2 bases from J, the junction kept 2 bases outside the gene matches. The CDR3 coding sequence is TGTGCCAGCAGCCGGACAGGGGGAAACACTGAAGCTTTCTTT. This translates into CASSRTGGNTEAFF. Based on the CDR3 plus reference TRBV9 and TRBJ1-1, the full variable domain is DSGVTQTPKHLITATGQRVTLRCSPRSGDLSVYWYQQSLDQGLQFLIQYYNGEERAKGNILERFSAQQFPDLHSELNLSSLELGDSALYFCASSRTGGNTEAFFGQGTRLTVV.

This clone came up a few times. Other DNA sequences in this sample translate to the same CDR3. J is TRBJ2-7 and V is TRBV5-1; TRBD1 matches 7 bases. The CDR3 totals 13 residues. CDR1 SGHRS and CDR2 YFSETQ come from the germline V gene. The trim removed 2 bases at V and 3 bases at J, leaving 2 bases unmatched. In DNA form, the CDR3 reads TGCGCCAGCAGCTTAGGGACAGACTACGAGCAGTACTTC. Translating gives CASSLGTDYEQYF. The whole variable domain, filled in from reference TRBV5-1 and TRBJ2-7, reads KAGVTQTPRYLIKTRGQQVTLSCSPISGHRSVSWYQQTPGQGLQFLFEYFSETQRNKGNFPGRFSGRQFSNSRSEMNVSTLELGDSALYLCASSLGTDYEQYFGPGTRLTVT.

The J gene is TRBJ2-1, the V gene TRBV5-5, with TRBD1 as a possible D gene (5 bases). The CDR3 contains 15 residues. The germline gives CDR1 SGHKS, CDR2 YYEKEE (reference sequence). Between the trimmed V and J ends, which lost 1 base and 0 bases, there was a span of 8 bases. The CDR3 DNA sequence: TGTGCCAGCAGCTTGAAGGGGCCCTCCTACAATGAGCAGTTCTTC. Translation gives CASSLKGPSYNEQFF.

For this clone: The same CDR3 arises from other DNA sequences in this sample as well. This chain links TRBV6-5 with TRBJ1-5; D is undetermined. The CDR3 extends over 11 amino acids. Germline V CDR1 and CDR2: MNHEY, SVGAGI. Trimming took 5 bases from V and 4 from J, leaving 3 bases between them. As DNA, the CDR3 is TGTGCCAGCAGTGATAATCAGCCCCAGCATTTT. Encoded protein: CASSDNQPQHF.

This rearrangement joins TRBV11-3 to TRBJ2-7; 8 bases agree with TRBD1. V was clipped by 11 bases and J by 1 base; unmatched bases: 10. This CDR3 has 14 residues. The germline CDR1 and CDR2 sequences are SGHNT and YENEEA. CDR3 in DNA: TGTGCCGGAATACGGACAGGGTTTTCCTACGAGCAGTACTTC. As protein: CAGIRTGFSYEQYF. The full variable domain, rest sourced from reference TRBV11-3 and TRBJ2-7, is EAGVVQSPRYKIIEKKQPVAFWCNPISGHNTLYWYLQNLGQGPELLIRYENEEAVDDSQLPKDRFSAERLKGVDSTLKIQPAELGDSAVYLCAGIRTGFSYEQYFGPGTRLTVT.